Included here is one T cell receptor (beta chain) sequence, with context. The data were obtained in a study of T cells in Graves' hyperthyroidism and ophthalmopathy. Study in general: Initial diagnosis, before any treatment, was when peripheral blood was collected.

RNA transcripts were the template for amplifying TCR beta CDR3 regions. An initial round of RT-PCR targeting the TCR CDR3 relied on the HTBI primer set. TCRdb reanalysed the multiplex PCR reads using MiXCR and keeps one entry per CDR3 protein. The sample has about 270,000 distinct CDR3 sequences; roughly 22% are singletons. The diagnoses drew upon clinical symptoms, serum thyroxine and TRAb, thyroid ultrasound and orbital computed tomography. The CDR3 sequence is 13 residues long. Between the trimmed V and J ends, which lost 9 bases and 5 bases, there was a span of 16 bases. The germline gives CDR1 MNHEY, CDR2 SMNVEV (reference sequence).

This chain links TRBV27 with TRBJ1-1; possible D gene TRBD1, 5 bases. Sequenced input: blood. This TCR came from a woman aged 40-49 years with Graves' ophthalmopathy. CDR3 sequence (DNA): TGTGCCAGTAGAGGGGTAGGACGGACTGAAGCTTTCTTT. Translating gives CASRGVGRTEAFF.